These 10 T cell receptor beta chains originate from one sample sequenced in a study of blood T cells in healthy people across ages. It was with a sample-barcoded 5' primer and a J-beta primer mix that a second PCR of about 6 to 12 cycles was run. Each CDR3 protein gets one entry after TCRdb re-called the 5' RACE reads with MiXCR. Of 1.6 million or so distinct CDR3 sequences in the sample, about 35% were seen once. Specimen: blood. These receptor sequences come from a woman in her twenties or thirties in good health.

The CDR3 region is CASREDSGTRELFF. The CDR3 region has the DNA TGTGCCAGCAGAGAGGACAGCGGAACCAGGGAGCTGTTTTTT. The chain has TRBV6-2 or TRBV6-3 and TRBJ2-2, with D possibly being TRBD1 (6 bases). This CDR3 comprises 14 residues. CDR1 and CDR2 (germline): MNHEY, SVGEGT. Deletions cut 6 bases from V and 9 bases from J, with 17 bases between.

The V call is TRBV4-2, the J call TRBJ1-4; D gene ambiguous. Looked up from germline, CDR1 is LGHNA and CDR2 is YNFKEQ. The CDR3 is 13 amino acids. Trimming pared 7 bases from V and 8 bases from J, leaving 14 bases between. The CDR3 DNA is TGTGCCAGCATCGACGACCGGGAGGAAAAACTGTTTTTT. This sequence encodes CASIDDREEKLFF.

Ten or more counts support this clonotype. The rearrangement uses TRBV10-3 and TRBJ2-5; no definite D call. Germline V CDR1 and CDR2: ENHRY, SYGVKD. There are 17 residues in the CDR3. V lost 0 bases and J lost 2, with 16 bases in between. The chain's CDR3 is CAISESGQSRRQETQYF. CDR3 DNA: TGTGCCATCAGTGAGTCCGGTCAGTCTAGAAGGCAAGAGACCCAGTACTTC.

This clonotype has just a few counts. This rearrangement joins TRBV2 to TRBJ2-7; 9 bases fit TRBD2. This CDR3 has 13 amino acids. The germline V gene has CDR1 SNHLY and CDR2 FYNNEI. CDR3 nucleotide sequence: TGTGCGATTAGCGGGGGTGAAACCTACGAGCAGTACTTC. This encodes CAISGGETYEQYF.

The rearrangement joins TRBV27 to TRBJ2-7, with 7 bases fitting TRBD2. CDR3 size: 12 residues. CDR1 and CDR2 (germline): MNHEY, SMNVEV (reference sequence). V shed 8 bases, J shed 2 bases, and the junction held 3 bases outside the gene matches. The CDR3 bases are TGTGCCAGCCGGGACTACGCCTACGAGCAGTACTTC. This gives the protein CASRDYAYEQYF.

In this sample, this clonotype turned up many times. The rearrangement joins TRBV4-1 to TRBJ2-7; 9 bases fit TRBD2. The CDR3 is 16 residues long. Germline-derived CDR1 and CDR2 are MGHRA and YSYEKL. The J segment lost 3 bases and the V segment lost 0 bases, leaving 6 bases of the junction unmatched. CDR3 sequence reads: CASSQDLSGGLYEQYF. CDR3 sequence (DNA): TGCGCCAGCAGCCAAGATCTTAGCGGGGGCCTCTACGAGCAGTACTTC.

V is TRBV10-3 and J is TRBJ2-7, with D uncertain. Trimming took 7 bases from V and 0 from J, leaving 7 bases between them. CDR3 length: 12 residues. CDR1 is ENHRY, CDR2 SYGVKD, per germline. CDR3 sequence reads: CAIKESSYEQYF. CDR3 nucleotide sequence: TGTGCCATCAAAGAGAGCTCCTACGAGCAGTACTTC.

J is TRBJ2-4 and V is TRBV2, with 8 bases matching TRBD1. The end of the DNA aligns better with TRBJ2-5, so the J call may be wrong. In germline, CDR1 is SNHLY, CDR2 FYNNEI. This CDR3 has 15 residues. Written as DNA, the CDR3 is TGTGCCAGCAGTGAGACAGGGGCGTTAGGAGAGACCCAGTACTTC. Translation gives CASSETGALGETQYF.

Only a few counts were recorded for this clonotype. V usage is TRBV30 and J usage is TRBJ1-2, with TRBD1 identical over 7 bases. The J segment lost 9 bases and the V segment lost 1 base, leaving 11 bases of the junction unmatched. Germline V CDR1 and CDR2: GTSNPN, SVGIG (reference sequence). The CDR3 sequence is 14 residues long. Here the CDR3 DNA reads TGTGCCTGGAGTGCCGAGGGACAGACGTACAGCTACACCTTC. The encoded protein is CAWSAEGQTYSYTF.

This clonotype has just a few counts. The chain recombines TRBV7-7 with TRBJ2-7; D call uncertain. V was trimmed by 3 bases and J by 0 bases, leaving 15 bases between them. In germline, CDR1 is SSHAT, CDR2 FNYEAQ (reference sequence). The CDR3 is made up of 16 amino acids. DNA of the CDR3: TGTGCCAGCAGCTTGTCTCCGGAATCCCGCTCCTACGAGCAGTACTTC. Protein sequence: CASSLSPESRSYEQYF.